At least ten counts were recorded for the clone carrying this TCR beta chain. One entry per CDR3 protein, called by TCRdb with MiXCR from the 5' RACE reads. The data contain approximately 50,000 distinct CDR3 sequences, 9.5% to 11% of them seen just once; the ten biggest clones take up around 14%. This sample was included in a study of early T cells in non-severe SARS-CoV-2 infection. Study-level background: Chains stayed unpaired after sequencing of bulk RNA from unsorted whole blood.

The CDR3 has 15 amino acids. Trimming pared 0 bases from V and 5 bases from J, leaving 13 bases between. The germline gives CDR1 SGHRS, CDR2 YFSETQ. Sequencing was performed on whole blood. The rearrangement uses TRBV5-1 and TRBJ2-3; D tentatively reads TRBD1 or TRBD2 (5 bases each). This TCR was recovered from an adult who was a healthcare worker with PCR-confirmed SARS-CoV-2 infection or an uninfected control (not recorded which). The CDR3 is CASSLDGQEGDTQYF. Here the CDR3 DNA reads TGCGCCAGCAGCTTGGACGGACAAGAGGGAGATACGCAGTATTTT.